This is a list of T cell receptor beta chains from one sample in a study of blood T cell repertoires in COVID-19. Assay used: immunoSEQ multiplex PCR; TCRdb lists only in-frame clones, some missing. The sample holds around 130,000 clones, roughly 82% seen once. The sample taken for sequencing was peripheral blood. These TCRs come from a human donor in a cohort sampled during active COVID-19. Each CDR3 is given with its conserved first and last residue. The order of the fields is J gene, V gene, clone size, D gene, CDR3 DNA, CDR3 protein. The D gene is left open where the match is weak. Rows may omit the clone size; those that give it use once, few, many or a size class.

j_gene: TRBJ1-5; v_gene: TRBV28; abundance: NA; d_gene: TRBD1; CDR3nt: TGTGCCAGCAGCCACGGACAGGGGGTGGTTCAGCCCCAGCATTTT; CDR3aa: CASSHGQGVVQPQHF
j_gene: TRBJ2-1; v_gene: TRBV4-3; abundance: NA; d_gene: TRBD2; CDR3nt: TGCGCCAGCAGCCAAGTCCCGGGACTAGCGGGGCTTCTCAATGAGCAGTTCTTC; CDR3aa: CASSQVPGLAGLLNEQFF
j_gene: TRBJ1-2; v_gene: TRBV5-5; abundance: NA; d_gene: TRBD1; CDR3nt: TGTGCCAGCAGCCCCCAGGGGGTTGGGTATGGCTACACCTTC; CDR3aa: CASSPQGVGYGYTF
j_gene: TRBJ2-7; v_gene: TRBV29-1; abundance: NA; d_gene: NA; CDR3nt: TGCAGCGTTTCTCCCGGGGGAAGCTCCTACGAGCAGTACTTC; CDR3aa: CSVSPGGSSYEQYF
j_gene: TRBJ2-1; v_gene: TRBV6-6; abundance: NA; d_gene: NA; CDR3nt: TGTGCCAGCAGTTACACACTTGACATTGAGCAGTTCTTC; CDR3aa: CASSYTLDIEQFF
j_gene: TRBJ1-3; v_gene: TRBV2; abundance: NA; d_gene: TRBD1; CDR3nt: TGTGCCAGCAGTACACAGGGGGCGAGAGGAAACACCATATATTTT; CDR3aa: CASSTQGARGNTIYF
j_gene: TRBJ2-5; v_gene: TRBV5-6; abundance: NA; d_gene: TRBD2; CDR3nt: TGTGCCAGCAGCTTGGAGGGTAGCGGGGGGGCAAAGACCCAGTACTTC; CDR3aa: CASSLEGSGGAKTQYF
j_gene: TRBJ1-1; v_gene: TRBV10-1; abundance: NA; d_gene: TRBD1; CDR3nt: TGCGCCAGCAGTGAGTTTACAGGGGGCTTAGAGGGAGCTTTCTTT; CDR3aa: CASSEFTGGLEGAFF
j_gene: TRBJ2-1; v_gene: TRBV7-8; abundance: NA; d_gene: TRBD1; CDR3nt: TGTGCCAGCAGCCTTGACAGGGTTTCCTACAATGAGCAGTTCTTC; CDR3aa: CASSLDRVSYNEQFF
j_gene: TRBJ1-2; v_gene: TRBV19; abundance: NA; d_gene: NA; CDR3nt: TGTGCCAGTAGTATAACTGGGGCCAACTATGGCTACACCTTC; CDR3aa: CASSITGANYGYTF
j_gene: TRBJ1-1; v_gene: TRBV6-5; abundance: NA; d_gene: TRBD1; CDR3nt: TGTGCCAGCAGGGGACAGGAGCTCATGAACACTGAAGCTTTCTTT; CDR3aa: CASRGQELMNTEAFF
j_gene: TRBJ2-3; v_gene: TRBV7-2; abundance: NA; d_gene: TRBD2; CDR3nt: TGTGCCAGCAGCTTAGTAGCGGGGGGGAGCACAGATACGCAGTATTTT; CDR3aa: CASSLVAGGSTDTQYF
j_gene: TRBJ2-2; v_gene: TRBV5-1; abundance: NA; d_gene: TRBD2; CDR3nt: TGCGCCAGCAGCTACGACCCGGCGGGGGACGGGGAGCTGTTTTTT; CDR3aa: CASSYDPAGDGELFF
j_gene: TRBJ2-2; v_gene: TRBV27; abundance: NA; d_gene: TRBD1; CDR3nt: TGTGCCAGCAGATGGACAGGGGTCCAAAAGGGGACCGGGGAGCTGTTTTTT; CDR3aa: CASRWTGVQKGTGELFF
j_gene: TRBJ2-3; v_gene: TRBV28; abundance: NA; d_gene: TRBD1; CDR3nt: TGTGCCAGCAGTTTACACCGGGACAGGGGTACAGATACGCAGTATTTT; CDR3aa: CASSLHRDRGTDTQYF
j_gene: TRBJ2-3; v_gene: TRBV5-4; abundance: NA; d_gene: TRBD2; CDR3nt: TGTGCCAGCAGCGGTGGACTAGCGGGTTCAGATACGCAGTATTTT; CDR3aa: CASSGGLAGSDTQYF
j_gene: TRBJ2-1; v_gene: TRBV5-1; abundance: NA; d_gene: NA; CDR3nt: TGCGCCAGCAGCTTGGCCAGGGATTACAATGAGCAGTTCTTC; CDR3aa: CASSLARDYNEQFF
j_gene: TRBJ2-2; v_gene: TRBV19; abundance: NA; d_gene: TRBD1; CDR3nt: TGTGCCAGTAGTGCTCCGGGACAGGGTTCGAACACCGGGGAGCTGTTTTTT; CDR3aa: CASSAPGQGSNTGELFF
j_gene: TRBJ2-2; v_gene: TRBV9; abundance: NA; d_gene: NA; CDR3nt: TGTGCCAGCAGCGTACCCGACGGGTCGGGGAACACCGGGGAGCTGTTTTTT; CDR3aa: CASSVPDGSGNTGELFF
j_gene: TRBJ2-3; v_gene: TRBV29-1; abundance: few; d_gene: NA; CDR3nt: TGCAGCGTTGTCCGACAGAGCACAGATACGCAGTATTTT; CDR3aa: CSVVRQSTDTQYF
j_gene: TRBJ1-2; v_gene: TRBV29-1; abundance: NA; d_gene: NA; CDR3nt: TGCAGCGTCGCTGGTGGGAGTCCCGACTATGGCTACACCTTC; CDR3aa: CSVAGGSPDYGYTF
j_gene: TRBJ1-2; v_gene: TRBV28; abundance: few; d_gene: TRBD1; CDR3nt: TGTGCCAGCAGTTTACGAAGTGACAGGGCTGGCTACACCTTC; CDR3aa: CASSLRSDRAGYTF
j_gene: TRBJ2-5; v_gene: TRBV5-8; abundance: few; d_gene: TRBD1; CDR3nt: TGTGCCAGCAGCTTGGAGTGGACAGGGGGCTTGGAGACCCAGTACTTC; CDR3aa: CASSLEWTGGLETQYF
j_gene: TRBJ2-5; v_gene: TRBV11-2; abundance: few; d_gene: TRBD1; CDR3nt: TGTGCCAGCAGCTCAGGACAGGTTCGAGAGACCCAGTACTTC; CDR3aa: CASSSGQVRETQYF
j_gene: TRBJ2-3; v_gene: TRBV5-1; abundance: NA; d_gene: NA; CDR3nt: TGCGCCAGCAGCCTAGGACCCCAGGGAGATACGCAGTATTTT; CDR3aa: CASSLGPQGDTQYF
j_gene: TRBJ1-2; v_gene: TRBV6-5; abundance: NA; d_gene: TRBD1; CDR3nt: TGTGCCAGCAATCGACAGGGGCTAGGCTATGGCTACACCTTC; CDR3aa: CASNRQGLGYGYTF
j_gene: TRBJ1-1; v_gene: TRBV6-5; abundance: NA; d_gene: NA; CDR3nt: TGTGCCAGCAGTTACCTAGTGAACACTGAAGCTTTCTTT; CDR3aa: CASSYLVNTEAFF
j_gene: TRBJ1-2; v_gene: TRBV3-1/TRBV3-2; abundance: NA; d_gene: NA; CDR3nt: TGTGCCAGCAGCCAAGTCTTGTCGGAGAAAAACTATGGCTACACCTTC; CDR3aa: CASSQVLSEKNYGYTF
j_gene: TRBJ2-5; v_gene: TRBV10-3; abundance: NA; d_gene: TRBD2; CDR3nt: TGTGCCATCAGTGAAGTCGGGGGGCAAGAGACCCAGTACTTC; CDR3aa: CAISEVGGQETQYF
j_gene: TRBJ2-1; v_gene: TRBV19; abundance: NA; d_gene: NA; CDR3nt: TGTGCCAGTAGTATGACAGGCGATGTGTACAATGAGCAGTTCTTC; CDR3aa: CASSMTGDVYNEQFF
j_gene: TRBJ2-5; v_gene: TRBV4-3; abundance: NA; d_gene: TRBD2; CDR3nt: TGCGCCAGCAGCCAAGATCGTCGGGCTAGCGGGGCACAAGAGACCCAGTACTTC; CDR3aa: CASSQDRRASGAQETQYF
j_gene: TRBJ2-7; v_gene: TRBV7-9; abundance: few; d_gene: TRBD1; CDR3nt: TGTGCCAGCAGCTTGGACAGGGTCGGGCAGTACTTC; CDR3aa: CASSLDRVGQYF
j_gene: TRBJ2-4; v_gene: TRBV10-3; abundance: NA; d_gene: TRBD2; CDR3nt: TGTGCCATCAGTGAAACGCTCGCGGGGGGGCCTGAAAACATTCAGTACTTC; CDR3aa: CAISETLAGGPENIQYF
j_gene: TRBJ2-5; v_gene: TRBV7-9; abundance: NA; d_gene: NA; CDR3nt: TGTGCCAGCAGCCCGATCGACTCGAGCCAAGAGACCCAGTACTTC; CDR3aa: CASSPIDSSQETQYF
j_gene: TRBJ1-3; v_gene: TRBV5-1; abundance: NA; d_gene: NA; CDR3nt: TGCGCCAGCAGCACTGGGAATACAGGGTACTCTGGAAACACCATATATTTT; CDR3aa: CASSTGNTGYSGNTIYF
j_gene: TRBJ2-1; v_gene: TRBV7-2; abundance: NA; d_gene: NA; CDR3nt: TGTGCCAGCAGCTTAAACCAGGGCAGGAATGAGCAGTTCTTC; CDR3aa: CASSLNQGRNEQFF
j_gene: TRBJ2-1; v_gene: TRBV12-5; abundance: NA; d_gene: TRBD2; CDR3nt: TGTGCTAGTGGTTTGTCCCTGACTAGCGGGGGAAATGAGCAGTTCTTC; CDR3aa: CASGLSLTSGGNEQFF
j_gene: TRBJ2-2; v_gene: TRBV11-3; abundance: once; d_gene: NA; CDR3nt: TGTGCCAGCAGCCCGGGGGAGCGGAACACCGGGGAGCTGTTTTTT; CDR3aa: CASSPGERNTGELFF
j_gene: TRBJ1-2; v_gene: TRBV10-3; abundance: NA; d_gene: NA; CDR3nt: TGTGCCATCAGTATGGACACCTATGGCTACACCTTC; CDR3aa: CAISMDTYGYTF
j_gene: TRBJ2-5; v_gene: TRBV29-1; abundance: few; d_gene: NA; CDR3nt: TGCAGCGTTGAAGATCAACGGGGTTCAGAGACCCAGTACTTC; CDR3aa: CSVEDQRGSETQYF
j_gene: TRBJ2-7; v_gene: TRBV10-2; abundance: NA; d_gene: TRBD2; CDR3nt: TGCGCCAGCAGTGAGAACCCGGGGGGGCCTGGCGAGCAGTACTTC; CDR3aa: CASSENPGGPGEQYF
j_gene: TRBJ2-3; v_gene: TRBV11-3; abundance: NA; d_gene: NA; CDR3nt: TGTGCCAGCAGCCATCCGGGAATAGGGACAGATACGCAGTATTTT; CDR3aa: CASSHPGIGTDTQYF
j_gene: TRBJ1-3; v_gene: TRBV5-1; abundance: NA; d_gene: TRBD1; CDR3nt: TGCGCCAGCAGCTTGGGACAGGGGGCTGGAAACACCATATATTTT; CDR3aa: CASSLGQGAGNTIYF
j_gene: TRBJ2-7; v_gene: TRBV11-2; abundance: NA; d_gene: NA; CDR3nt: TGTGCCAGCAGCCCGAGGGGGGGGCTCTCCTACGAGCAGTACTTC; CDR3aa: CASSPRGGLSYEQYF
j_gene: TRBJ2-5; v_gene: TRBV4-2; abundance: NA; d_gene: TRBD1; CDR3nt: TGTGCCAGCAGCCCGGACAGGGGGGGGGAGGGAGAGACCCAGTACTTC; CDR3aa: CASSPDRGGEGETQYF
j_gene: TRBJ2-3; v_gene: TRBV6-6; abundance: NA; d_gene: NA; CDR3nt: TGTGCCAGCAGTTACGCGGGGACTGGCACAGATACGCAGTATTTT; CDR3aa: CASSYAGTGTDTQYF
j_gene: TRBJ2-7; v_gene: TRBV6-5; abundance: few; d_gene: NA; CDR3nt: TGTGCCAGCAGGGGGGGCTACGAGCAGTACTTC; CDR3aa: CASRGGYEQYF
j_gene: TRBJ2-5; v_gene: TRBV6-5; abundance: few; d_gene: TRBD1; CDR3nt: TGTGCCAGCAGGTCGGGACAGCAGGGAGAGACCCAGTACTTC; CDR3aa: CASRSGQQGETQYF
j_gene: TRBJ1-6; v_gene: TRBV28; abundance: NA; d_gene: TRBD1; CDR3nt: TGTGCCAGCAGTCTCGGGGACAGGGGTAATTCACCCCTCCACTTT; CDR3aa: CASSLGDRGNSPLHF
j_gene: TRBJ2-2; v_gene: TRBV6-6; abundance: NA; d_gene: NA; CDR3nt: TGTGCCAGCAGCACAGCGAACACCGGGGAGCTGTTTTTT; CDR3aa: CASSTANTGELFF
j_gene: TRBJ2-1; v_gene: TRBV6-5; abundance: few; d_gene: NA; CDR3nt: TGTGCCAGCAGTAGGGGCGCGAGAGCCGGTGAGCAGTTCTTC; CDR3aa: CASSRGARAGEQFF
j_gene: TRBJ2-4; v_gene: TRBV4-3; abundance: NA; d_gene: TRBD1; CDR3nt: TGCGCCAGCAGCCAAGATCCGGACAGGTTGGGGGCCAAAAACATTCAGTACTTC; CDR3aa: CASSQDPDRLGAKNIQYF
j_gene: TRBJ1-1; v_gene: TRBV5-1; abundance: NA; d_gene: TRBD1; CDR3nt: TGCGCCAGCAGCTTGACGGGACAGTCGTACTTGAACACTGAAGCTTTCTTT; CDR3aa: CASSLTGQSYLNTEAFF
j_gene: TRBJ2-3; v_gene: TRBV11-2; abundance: NA; d_gene: TRBD2; CDR3nt: TGTGCCAGCAGCCGCGAGACACTAGCGGGTGCAGATACGCAGTATTTT; CDR3aa: CASSRETLAGADTQYF
j_gene: TRBJ1-6; v_gene: TRBV6-5; abundance: NA; d_gene: NA; CDR3nt: TGTGCCAGCAGCCCCGGGTTAGGATCACCCCTCCACTTT; CDR3aa: CASSPGLGSPLHF
j_gene: TRBJ2-1; v_gene: TRBV19; abundance: NA; d_gene: NA; CDR3nt: TGTGCCAGTGGGCAGGGTTACAATGAGCAGTTCTTC; CDR3aa: CASGQGYNEQFF
j_gene: TRBJ1-6; v_gene: TRBV13; abundance: NA; d_gene: NA; CDR3nt: TGTGCCAGCAGCTCTAGACCCGGAACTGGAGCTAATTCACCCCTCCACTTT; CDR3aa: CASSSRPGTGANSPLHF
j_gene: TRBJ2-5; v_gene: TRBV5-1; abundance: NA; d_gene: NA; CDR3nt: TGCGCCAGCAGCTCTGAGGGTAATTTGCACCAAGAGACCCAGTACTTC; CDR3aa: CASSSEGNLHQETQYF
j_gene: TRBJ2-3; v_gene: TRBV24-1; abundance: NA; d_gene: TRBD1; CDR3nt: TGTGCCACCGGACAGGGCACAGATACGCAGTATTTT; CDR3aa: CATGQGTDTQYF
j_gene: TRBJ2-2; v_gene: TRBV7-6; abundance: NA; d_gene: NA; CDR3nt: TGTGCCAGCAGCTCAAACCCGGGACATAACACCGGGGAGCTGTTTTTT; CDR3aa: CASSSNPGHNTGELFF